The sequence of this T cell receptor beta chain was determined in a study of PD-1 blockade in classical Hodgkin lymphoma. Every one of the patients relapsed after autologous stem cell transplantation (brentuximab vedotin exposure was variable). The CDR3 contains 14 residues. V was trimmed by 3 bases and J by 4 bases, leaving 9 bases between them. Per the germline V gene, CDR1 is MDHEN and CDR2 is SYDVKM. Here immunoSEQ multiplex PCR was the method, and the copy in TCRdb shows in-frame clones only, minus some. Here the sample spans tens of thousands of clones, around 67% being singletons. The starting material was peripheral blood mononuclear cells (PBMCs), obtained before the second cycle of nivolumab. This TCR derives from a human donor with classical Hodgkin lymphoma. The V and J genes are TRBV28 and TRBJ2-2; no reliable D call. The CDR3 bases are TGTGCCAGCAGTTTGAGAGCGACCACCGGGGAGCTGTTTTTT. This encodes CASSLRATTGELFF.